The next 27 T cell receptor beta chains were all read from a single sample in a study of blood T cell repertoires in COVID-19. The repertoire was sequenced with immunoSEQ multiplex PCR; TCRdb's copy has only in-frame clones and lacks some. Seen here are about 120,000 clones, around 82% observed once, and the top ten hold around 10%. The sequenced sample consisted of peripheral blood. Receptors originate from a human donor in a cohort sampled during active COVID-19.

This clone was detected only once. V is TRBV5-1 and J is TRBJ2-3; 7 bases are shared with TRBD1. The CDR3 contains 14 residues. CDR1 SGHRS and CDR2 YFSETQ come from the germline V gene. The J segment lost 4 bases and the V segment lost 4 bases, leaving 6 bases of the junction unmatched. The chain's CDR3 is CASSIDRVADTQYF. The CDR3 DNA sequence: TGCGCCAGCAGCATTGACAGGGTGGCAGATACGCAGTATTTT.

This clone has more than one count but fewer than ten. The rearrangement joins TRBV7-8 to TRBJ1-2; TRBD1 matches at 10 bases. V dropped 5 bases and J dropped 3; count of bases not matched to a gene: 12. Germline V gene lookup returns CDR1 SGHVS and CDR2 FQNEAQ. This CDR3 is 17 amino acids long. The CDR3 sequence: CASSPLRIGTGDYGYTF. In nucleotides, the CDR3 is TGTGCCAGCAGCCCTCTTAGAATAGGGACAGGGGACTATGGCTACACCTTC.

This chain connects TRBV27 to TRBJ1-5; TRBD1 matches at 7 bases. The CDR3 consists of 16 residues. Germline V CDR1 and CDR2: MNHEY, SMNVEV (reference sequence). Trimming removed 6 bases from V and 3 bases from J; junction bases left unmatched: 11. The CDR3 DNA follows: TGTGCCAGCAGGCCCAGGACAGGCATCTTCAATCAGCCCCAGCATTTT. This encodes CASRPRTGIFNQPQHF.

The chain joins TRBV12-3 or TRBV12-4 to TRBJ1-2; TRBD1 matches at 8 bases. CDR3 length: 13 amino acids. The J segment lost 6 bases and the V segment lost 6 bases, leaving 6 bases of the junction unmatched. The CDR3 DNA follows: TGTGCCAGCAGGCCCAGGGGGCAGGATGGCTACACCTTC. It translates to CASRPRGQDGYTF.

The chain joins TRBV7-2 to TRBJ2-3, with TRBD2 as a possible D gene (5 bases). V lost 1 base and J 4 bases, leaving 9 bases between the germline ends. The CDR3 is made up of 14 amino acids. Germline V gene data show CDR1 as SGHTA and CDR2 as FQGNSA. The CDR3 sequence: CASSLGGRSDTQYF. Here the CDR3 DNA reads TGTGCCAGCAGCTTAGGAGGGAGATCAGATACGCAGTATTTT.

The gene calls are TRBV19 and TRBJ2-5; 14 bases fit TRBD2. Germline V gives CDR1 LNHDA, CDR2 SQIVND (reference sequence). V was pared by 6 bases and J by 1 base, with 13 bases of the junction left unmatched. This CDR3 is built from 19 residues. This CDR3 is CASSETGLAGGESQETQYF. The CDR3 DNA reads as TGTGCCAGTAGCGAAACAGGACTAGCGGGGGGTGAATCCCAAGAGACCCAGTACTTC.

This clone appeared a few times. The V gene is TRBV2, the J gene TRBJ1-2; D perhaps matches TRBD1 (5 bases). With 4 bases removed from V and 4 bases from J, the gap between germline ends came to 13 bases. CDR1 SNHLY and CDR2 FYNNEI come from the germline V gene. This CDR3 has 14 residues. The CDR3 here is CASSGQTVPYGYTF. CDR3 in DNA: TGTGCCAGCAGTGGACAGACAGTCCCCTATGGCTACACCTTC.

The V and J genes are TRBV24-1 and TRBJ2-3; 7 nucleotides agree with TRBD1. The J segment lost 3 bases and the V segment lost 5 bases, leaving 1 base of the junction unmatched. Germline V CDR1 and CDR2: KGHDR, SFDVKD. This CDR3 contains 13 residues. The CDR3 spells CATSARGTDTQYF. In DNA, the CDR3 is TGTGCCACCAGTGCCAGGGGGACAGATACGCAGTATTTT.

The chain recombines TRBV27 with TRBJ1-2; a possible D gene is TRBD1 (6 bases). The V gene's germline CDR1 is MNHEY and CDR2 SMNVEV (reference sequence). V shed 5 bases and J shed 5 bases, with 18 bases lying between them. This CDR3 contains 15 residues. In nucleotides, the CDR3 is TGTGCCAGCAGTCCCCTGGGGGACAACTTATATGGCTACACCTTC. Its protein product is CASSPLGDNLYGYTF.

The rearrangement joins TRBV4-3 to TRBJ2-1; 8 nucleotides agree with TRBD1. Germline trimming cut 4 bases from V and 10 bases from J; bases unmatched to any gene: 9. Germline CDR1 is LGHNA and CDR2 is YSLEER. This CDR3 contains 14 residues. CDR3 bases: TGCGCCAGCAGCCCCCGGACAGGGACAAGGGAGCAGTTCTTC. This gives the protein CASSPRTGTREQFF.

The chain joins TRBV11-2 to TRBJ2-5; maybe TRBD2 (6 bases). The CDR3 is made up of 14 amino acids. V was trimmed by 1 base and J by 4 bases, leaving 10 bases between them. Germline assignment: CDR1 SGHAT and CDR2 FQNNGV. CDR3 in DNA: TGTGCCAGCAGCTTAGTGGGGGGTCTAGAGACCCAGTACTTC. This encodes CASSLVGGLETQYF.

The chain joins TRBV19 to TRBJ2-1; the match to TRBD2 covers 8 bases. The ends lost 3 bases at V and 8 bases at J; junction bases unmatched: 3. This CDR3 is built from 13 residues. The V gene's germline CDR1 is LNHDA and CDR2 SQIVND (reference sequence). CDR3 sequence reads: CASSMAGGDEQFF. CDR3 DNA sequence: TGTGCCAGTAGTATGGCGGGGGGCGATGAGCAGTTCTTC.

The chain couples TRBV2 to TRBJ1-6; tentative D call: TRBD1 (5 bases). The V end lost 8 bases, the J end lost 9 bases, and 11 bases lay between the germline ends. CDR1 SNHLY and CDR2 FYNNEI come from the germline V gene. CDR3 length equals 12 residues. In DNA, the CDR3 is TGTGCCAGCGCACAGGCGACTTCACCCCTCCACTTT. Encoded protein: CASAQATSPLHF.

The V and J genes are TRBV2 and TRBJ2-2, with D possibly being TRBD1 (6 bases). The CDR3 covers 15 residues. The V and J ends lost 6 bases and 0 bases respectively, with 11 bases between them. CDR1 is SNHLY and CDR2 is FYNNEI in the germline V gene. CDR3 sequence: CASSLDRPNTGELFF. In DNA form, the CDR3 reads TGTGCCAGCAGCCTTGACAGGCCGAACACCGGGGAGCTGTTTTTT.

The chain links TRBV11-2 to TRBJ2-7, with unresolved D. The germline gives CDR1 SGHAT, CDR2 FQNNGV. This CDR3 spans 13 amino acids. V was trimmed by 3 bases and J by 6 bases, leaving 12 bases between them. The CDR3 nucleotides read TGTGCCAGCAGCTTCTCCGGGTTAGGCGAGCAGTACTTC. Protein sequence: CASSFSGLGEQYF.

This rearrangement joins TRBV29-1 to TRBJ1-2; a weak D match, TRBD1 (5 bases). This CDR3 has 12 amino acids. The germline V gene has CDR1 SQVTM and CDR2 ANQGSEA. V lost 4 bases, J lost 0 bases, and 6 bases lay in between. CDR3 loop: CSVVTANYGYTF. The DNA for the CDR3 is TGCAGCGTTGTGACAGCTAACTATGGCTACACCTTC.

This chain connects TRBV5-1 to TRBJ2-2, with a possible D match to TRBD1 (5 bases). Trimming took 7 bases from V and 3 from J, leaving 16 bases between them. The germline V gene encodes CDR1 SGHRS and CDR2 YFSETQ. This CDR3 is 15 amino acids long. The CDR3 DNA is TGCGCCAGCGCCCCAATCCCCAGGGACACCGGGGAGCTGTTTTTT. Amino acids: CASAPIPRDTGELFF. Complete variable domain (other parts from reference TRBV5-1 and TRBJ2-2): KAGVTQTPRYLIKTRGQQVTLSCSPISGHRSVSWYQQTPGQGLQFLFEYFSETQRNKGNFPGRFSGRQFSNSRSEMNVSTLELGDSALYLCASAPIPRDTGELFFGEGSRLTVL.

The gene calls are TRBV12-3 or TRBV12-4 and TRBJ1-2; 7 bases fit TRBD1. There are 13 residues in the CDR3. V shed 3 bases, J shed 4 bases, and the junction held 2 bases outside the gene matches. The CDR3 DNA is TGTGCCAGCAGTTTCGGGACAGTCTATGGCTACACCTTC. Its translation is CASSFGTVYGYTF.

In nucleotides, the CDR3 is TGTGCCAGCAGCTTGGGGAGCGGGGGGGCCCGGGGCAATGAGCAGTTCTTC. Protein sequence: CASSLGSGGARGNEQFF. The V gene is TRBV5-4, the J gene TRBJ2-1, with TRBD2 identical over 10 bases. Germline lookup yields CDR1 SGHNT and CDR2 YYREEE (reference sequence). V shed 0 bases and J 6 bases; nucleotides not matched to a gene: 9. CDR3 length: 17 amino acids.

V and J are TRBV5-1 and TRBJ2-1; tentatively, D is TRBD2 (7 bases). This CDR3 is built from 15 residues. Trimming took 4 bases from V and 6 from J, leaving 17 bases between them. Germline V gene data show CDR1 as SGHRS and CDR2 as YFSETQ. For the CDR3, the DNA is TGCGCCAGCAGCCCGCGTCGGGGGGCCGGCAATGAGCAGTTCTTC. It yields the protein CASSPRRGAGNEQFF.

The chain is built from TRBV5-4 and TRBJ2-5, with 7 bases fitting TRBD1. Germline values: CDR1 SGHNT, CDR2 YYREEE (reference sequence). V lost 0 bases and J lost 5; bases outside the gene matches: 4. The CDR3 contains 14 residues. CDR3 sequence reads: CASSLEGAGETQYF. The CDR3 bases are TGTGCCAGCAGCTTGGAGGGGGCCGGGGAGACCCAGTACTTC.

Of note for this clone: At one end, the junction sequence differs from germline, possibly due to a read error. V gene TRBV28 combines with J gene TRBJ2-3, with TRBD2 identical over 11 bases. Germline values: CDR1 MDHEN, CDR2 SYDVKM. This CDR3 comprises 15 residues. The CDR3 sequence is CASSSLAGGTDTQYF. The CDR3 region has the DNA TGTGCCAGCAGCTCCCTAGCGGGGGGCACCGATACGCAGTATTTT.

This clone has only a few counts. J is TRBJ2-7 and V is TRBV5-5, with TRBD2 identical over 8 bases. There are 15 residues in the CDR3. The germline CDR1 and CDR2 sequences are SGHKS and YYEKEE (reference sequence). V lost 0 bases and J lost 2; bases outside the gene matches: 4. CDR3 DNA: TGTGCCAGCAGCTTGGAAGGGACTAGGGCCTACGAGCAGTACTTC. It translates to CASSLEGTRAYEQYF.

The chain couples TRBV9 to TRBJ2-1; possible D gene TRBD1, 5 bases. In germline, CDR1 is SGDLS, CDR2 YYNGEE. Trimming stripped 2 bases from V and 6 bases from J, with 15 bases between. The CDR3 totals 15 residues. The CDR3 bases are TGTGCCAGCAGCGTGGGTGGCTTAGGGGCCAATGAGCAGTTCTTC. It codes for CASSVGGLGANEQFF.

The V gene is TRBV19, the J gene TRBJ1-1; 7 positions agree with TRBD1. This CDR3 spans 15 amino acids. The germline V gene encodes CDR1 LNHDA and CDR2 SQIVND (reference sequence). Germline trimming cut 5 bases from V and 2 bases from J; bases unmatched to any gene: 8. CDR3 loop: CASSPGTVGNTEAFF. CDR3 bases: TGTGCCAGTAGTCCAGGGACAGTCGGTAACACTGAAGCTTTCTTT. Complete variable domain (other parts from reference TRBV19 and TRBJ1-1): DGGITQSPKYLFRKEGQNVTLSCEQNLNHDAMYWYRQDPGQGLRLIYYSQIVNDFQKGDIAEGYSVSREKKESFPLTVTSAQKNPTAFYLCASSPGTVGNTEAFFGQGTRLTVV.

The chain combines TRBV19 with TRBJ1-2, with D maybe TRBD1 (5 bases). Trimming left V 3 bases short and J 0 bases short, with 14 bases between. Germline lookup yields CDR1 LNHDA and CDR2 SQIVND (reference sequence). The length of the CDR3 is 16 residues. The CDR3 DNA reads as TGTGCCAGTAGTATCGGTAGCGGGGGACCTAACTATGGCTACACCTTC. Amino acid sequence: CASSIGSGGPNYGYTF.

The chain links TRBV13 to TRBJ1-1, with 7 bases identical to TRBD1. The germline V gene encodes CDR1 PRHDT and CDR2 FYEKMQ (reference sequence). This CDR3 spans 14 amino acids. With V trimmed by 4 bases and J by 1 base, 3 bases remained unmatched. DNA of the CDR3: TGTGCCAGCAGCTACAGGGGTGGGAACACTGAAGCTTTCTTT. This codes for CASSYRGGNTEAFF.